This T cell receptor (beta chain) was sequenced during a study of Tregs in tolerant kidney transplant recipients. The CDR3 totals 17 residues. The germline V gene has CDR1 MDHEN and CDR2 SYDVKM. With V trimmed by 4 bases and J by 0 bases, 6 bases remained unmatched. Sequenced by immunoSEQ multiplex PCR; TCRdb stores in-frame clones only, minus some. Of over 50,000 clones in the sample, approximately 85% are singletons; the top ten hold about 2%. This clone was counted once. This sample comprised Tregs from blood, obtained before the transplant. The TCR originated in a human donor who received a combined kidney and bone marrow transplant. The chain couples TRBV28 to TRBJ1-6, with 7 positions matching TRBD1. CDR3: CASSSPDRSSYNSPLHF. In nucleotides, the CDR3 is TGTGCCAGCAGTTCCCCGGACAGGAGCTCCTATAATTCACCCCTCCACTTT.